A selection of T cell receptor beta chains follows, all from one sample in a study of brain T cells in children with intractable seizures. Assay used: immunoSEQ multiplex PCR; TCRdb lists only in-frame clones, some missing. The top ten clones hold around 5% of a sample with 300,000 to 400,000 clones, approximately 93% of them seen once. Material: peripheral blood, obtained less than 6 months after surgery. These receptors were collected from a boy younger than two with tuberous sclerosis and intractable seizures. The CDR3 runs from the conserved cysteine through the conserved F or W. Fields, in order: J gene, V gene, clone size, D gene, CDR3 length, CDR3 DNA, CDR3 protein. D genes are given only for firm matches. A clone size is listed for some rows: how often the clone was seen (once, few, many), or a class if it is expanded.

j_call: TRBJ2-7; v_call: TRBV9; clone_size: -; d_call: -; cdr3_length: 12; cdr3_nt: TGTGCCAGCAGCGTTTACTCCTACGAGCAGTACTTC; cdr3_aa: CASSVYSYEQYF
j_call: TRBJ1-2; v_call: TRBV4-1; clone_size: -; d_call: -; cdr3_length: 15; cdr3_nt: TGCGCCAGCAGCCATGCCGGACAGTTTAACTATGGCTACACCTTC; cdr3_aa: CASSHAGQFNYGYTF
j_call: TRBJ1-2; v_call: TRBV30; clone_size: once; d_call: -; cdr3_length: 13; cdr3_nt: TGTGCCTGGATTGAGGGTAGGGGACGTGGCTACACCTTC; cdr3_aa: CAWIEGRGRGYTF
j_call: TRBJ1-1; v_call: TRBV6-5; clone_size: -; d_call: TRBD1; cdr3_length: 14; cdr3_nt: TGTGCCAGCAGTTGGGCCGGGACAGCAACTGAAGCTTTCTTT; cdr3_aa: CASSWAGTATEAFF
j_call: TRBJ1-1; v_call: TRBV7-3; clone_size: -; d_call: TRBD1; cdr3_length: 13; cdr3_nt: TGTGCCAGCAGCTGGACAGGGGGCACTGAAGCTTTCTTT; cdr3_aa: CASSWTGGTEAFF
j_call: TRBJ1-4; v_call: TRBV28; clone_size: -; d_call: -; cdr3_length: 13; cdr3_nt: TGTGCCAGCAGTCCGGGAAGGGTTGAAAAACTGTTTTTT; cdr3_aa: CASSPGRVEKLFF
j_call: TRBJ1-2; v_call: TRBV29-1; clone_size: once; d_call: -; cdr3_length: 14; cdr3_nt: TGCAGCGTTGGGCCAGGGGCAGCTAACTATGGCTACACCTTC; cdr3_aa: CSVGPGAANYGYTF
j_call: TRBJ1-5; v_call: TRBV19; clone_size: -; d_call: -; cdr3_length: 17; cdr3_nt: TGTGCCAGTAGTAGAGAGGGTACAAGAAGCCCCAATCAGCCCCAGCATTTT; cdr3_aa: CASSREGTRSPNQPQHF
j_call: TRBJ1-1; v_call: TRBV4-1; clone_size: once; d_call: -; cdr3_length: 16; cdr3_nt: TGCGCCAGCAGCCAAGGTATGGGAACTACAAAGGCTGAAGCTTTCTTT; cdr3_aa: CASSQGMGTTKAEAFF
j_call: TRBJ1-1; v_call: TRBV14; clone_size: -; d_call: -; cdr3_length: 16; cdr3_nt: TGTGCCAGCAGCAAAGGAAGGGGGTGGATGAACACTGAAGCTTTCTTT; cdr3_aa: CASSKGRGWMNTEAFF
j_call: TRBJ1-2; v_call: TRBV6-5; clone_size: -; d_call: -; cdr3_length: 15; cdr3_nt: TGTGCCAGCAGTTACGCGCAGGGCCTAGAGGATGGCTACACCTTC; cdr3_aa: CASSYAQGLEDGYTF
j_call: TRBJ2-2; v_call: TRBV11-2; clone_size: -; d_call: -; cdr3_length: 13; cdr3_nt: TGTGCCAGCAGCTTATTGGCTGCGGGGGAGCTGTTTTTT; cdr3_aa: CASSLLAAGELFF
j_call: TRBJ2-1; v_call: TRBV24-1; clone_size: -; d_call: -; cdr3_length: 13; cdr3_nt: TGTGCCACCAGCCCGGCGACCTACAATGAGCAGTTCTTC; cdr3_aa: CATSPATYNEQFF
j_call: TRBJ2-7; v_call: TRBV7-9; clone_size: once; d_call: TRBD1; cdr3_length: 15; cdr3_nt: TGTGCCAGCAGCTTTCCGGGACAGGGAACCTACGAGCAGTACTTC; cdr3_aa: CASSFPGQGTYEQYF
j_call: TRBJ1-4; v_call: TRBV6-5; clone_size: -; d_call: TRBD1; cdr3_length: 13; cdr3_nt: TGTGCCTCAACGACAGGGAAAGGTGAAAAACTGTTTTTT; cdr3_aa: CASTTGKGEKLFF
j_call: TRBJ2-2; v_call: TRBV11-3; clone_size: -; d_call: -; cdr3_length: 15; cdr3_nt: TGTGCCAGCAGCTTAGACGGAGAGGACACCGGGGAGCTGTTTTTT; cdr3_aa: CASSLDGEDTGELFF
j_call: TRBJ2-7; v_call: TRBV5-1; clone_size: once; d_call: TRBD1; cdr3_length: 15; cdr3_nt: TGCGCCAGCAGCTTGGGAGGACAGGGCACCTACGAGCAGTACTTC; cdr3_aa: CASSLGGQGTYEQYF
j_call: TRBJ1-3; v_call: TRBV19; clone_size: -; d_call: -; cdr3_length: 14; cdr3_nt: TGTGCCAGTAATATGGTGACCTCTGGAAACACCATATATTTT; cdr3_aa: CASNMVTSGNTIYF
j_call: TRBJ2-1; v_call: TRBV7-9; clone_size: -; d_call: TRBD2; cdr3_length: 19; cdr3_nt: TGTGCCAGCCCCCTTAGCGGGAGGGCGGATTGGGGCCCCTACAATGAGCAGTTCTTC; cdr3_aa: CASPLSGRADWGPYNEQFF
j_call: TRBJ2-1; v_call: TRBV30; clone_size: -; d_call: TRBD2; cdr3_length: 13; cdr3_nt: TGTGCCTGGAGTGGGCTAGCGGGAGGTGAGCAGTTCTTC; cdr3_aa: CAWSGLAGGEQFF
j_call: TRBJ2-7; v_call: TRBV28; clone_size: -; d_call: TRBD2; cdr3_length: 15; cdr3_nt: TGTGCCAGTAAGACGGCCGCTAGCGGCGCCCACGAGCAGTACTTC; cdr3_aa: CASKTAASGAHEQYF
j_call: TRBJ1-2; v_call: TRBV5-7; clone_size: -; d_call: TRBD1; cdr3_length: 15; cdr3_nt: TGTGCCAGCAGCTCCCAGGACAGGATCCCTTATGGCTACACCTTC; cdr3_aa: CASSSQDRIPYGYTF
j_call: TRBJ1-2; v_call: TRBV10-3; clone_size: -; d_call: TRBD1; cdr3_length: 12; cdr3_nt: TGTGCCATCCGGACAGGGGGCTATGGCTACACCTTC; cdr3_aa: CAIRTGGYGYTF
j_call: TRBJ1-2; v_call: TRBV21-1; clone_size: -; d_call: -; cdr3_length: 14; cdr3_nt: TGTGCCAGCAGCCCCCCTGGACGGCTATATGGCTACACCTTC; cdr3_aa: CASSPPGRLYGYTF
j_call: TRBJ1-2; v_call: TRBV6-5; clone_size: -; d_call: -; cdr3_length: 13; cdr3_nt: TGTGCCAGCAGTTCGTATCCGGGGGTTGGCTACACCTTC; cdr3_aa: CASSSYPGVGYTF
j_call: TRBJ1-2; v_call: TRBV5-1; clone_size: -; d_call: TRBD1; cdr3_length: 14; cdr3_nt: TGCGCCAGCAGCTTGGCCCCGACAGGGCCTAGCTACACCTTC; cdr3_aa: CASSLAPTGPSYTF
j_call: TRBJ2-2; v_call: TRBV3-1/TRBV3-2; clone_size: -; d_call: -; cdr3_length: 17; cdr3_nt: TGTGCCAGCAGTCCTTTAGGGCGGGGCTTGAACACCGGGGAGCTGTTTTTT; cdr3_aa: CASSPLGRGLNTGELFF
j_call: TRBJ2-2; v_call: TRBV27; clone_size: -; d_call: -; cdr3_length: 15; cdr3_nt: TGTGCCAGCAGTCGGGACACCTCGAACACCGGGGAGCTGTTTTTT; cdr3_aa: CASSRDTSNTGELFF
j_call: TRBJ1-4; v_call: TRBV18; clone_size: -; d_call: TRBD1; cdr3_length: 16; cdr3_nt: TGTGCCAGCTCACCAAATTCCTGGACAGGGGGTGAAAAACTGTTTTTT; cdr3_aa: CASSPNSWTGGEKLFF
j_call: TRBJ2-3; v_call: TRBV5-6; clone_size: -; d_call: TRBD1; cdr3_length: 15; cdr3_nt: TGTGCCAGCAGCCGGGGACCCACAGGGGAAGATACGCAGTATTTT; cdr3_aa: CASSRGPTGEDTQYF
j_call: TRBJ1-2; v_call: TRBV4-1; clone_size: -; d_call: -; cdr3_length: 15; cdr3_nt: TGCGCCAGCAGCCAAGATGGGTACCGCCCGGGGGGCTACACCTTC; cdr3_aa: CASSQDGYRPGGYTF
j_call: TRBJ2-7; v_call: TRBV13; clone_size: -; d_call: -; cdr3_length: 15; cdr3_nt: TGTGCCAGCAGCTTAAGACCTAGCCCTCACTACGAGCAGTACTTC; cdr3_aa: CASSLRPSPHYEQYF
j_call: TRBJ2-7; v_call: TRBV27; clone_size: -; d_call: -; cdr3_length: 13; cdr3_nt: TGTGCCAGCAGTAGAACAGGTTCCTACGAGCAGTACTTC; cdr3_aa: CASSRTGSYEQYF
j_call: TRBJ2-1; v_call: TRBV5-5; clone_size: once; d_call: -; cdr3_length: 12; cdr3_nt: TGTGCCAGCAGTTCGGATTCGGACAGTAAGTTCTTC; cdr3_aa: CASSSDSDSKFF
j_call: TRBJ2-1; v_call: TRBV27; clone_size: -; d_call: -; cdr3_length: 16; cdr3_nt: TGTGCCAGCAGTTTTCGTGGGCCCAACACTTGGGATGAGCAGTTCTTC; cdr3_aa: CASSFRGPNTWDEQFF
j_call: TRBJ1-4; v_call: TRBV6-5; clone_size: -; d_call: TRBD1; cdr3_length: 14; cdr3_nt: TGTGCCAGCAGCCGGACAGGACCCTATGAAAAACTGTTTTTT; cdr3_aa: CASSRTGPYEKLFF
j_call: TRBJ2-1; v_call: TRBV6-5; clone_size: once; d_call: -; cdr3_length: 13; cdr3_nt: TGTGCCCCTGAGCGGACCTCCTACAATGAGCAGTTCTTC; cdr3_aa: CAPERTSYNEQFF
j_call: TRBJ1-1; v_call: TRBV7-9; clone_size: -; d_call: TRBD1; cdr3_length: 15; cdr3_nt: TGTGCCAGCAGCCCGGGACAGGGTTATTTAGCTGAAGCTTTCTTT; cdr3_aa: CASSPGQGYLAEAFF
j_call: TRBJ2-2; v_call: TRBV2; clone_size: -; d_call: -; cdr3_length: 13; cdr3_nt: TGTGCCAGCAGGGGCCGGGAAACCGGGGAGCTGTTTTTT; cdr3_aa: CASRGRETGELFF
j_call: TRBJ1-5; v_call: TRBV28; clone_size: once; d_call: -; cdr3_length: 15; cdr3_nt: TGTGCCAGCAGTCCCGGGGGCGGGCCGAATCAGCCCCAGCATTTT; cdr3_aa: CASSPGGGPNQPQHF
j_call: TRBJ1-3; v_call: TRBV5-1; clone_size: -; d_call: TRBD1; cdr3_length: 14; cdr3_nt: TGCGCCAGCAGCGTGACAGGGTCTGGAAACACCATATATTTT; cdr3_aa: CASSVTGSGNTIYF
j_call: TRBJ1-1; v_call: TRBV7-2; clone_size: -; d_call: -; cdr3_length: 11; cdr3_nt: TGTGCCAGCAGCCTTGGCACTGAAGCTTTCTTT; cdr3_aa: CASSLGTEAFF
j_call: TRBJ1-6; v_call: TRBV6-5; clone_size: -; d_call: TRBD1; cdr3_length: 16; cdr3_nt: TGTGCCAGCAGTTGGAACCCGGGACAGGGGAATTCACCCCTCCACTTT; cdr3_aa: CASSWNPGQGNSPLHF
j_call: TRBJ2-1; v_call: TRBV7-3; clone_size: -; d_call: -; cdr3_length: 13; cdr3_nt: TGTGCCAGCAGCACAACAGGATACAATGAGCAGTTCTTC; cdr3_aa: CASSTTGYNEQFF
j_call: TRBJ2-7; v_call: TRBV7-8; clone_size: medium-sized; d_call: -; cdr3_length: 15; cdr3_nt: TGTGCCAGCAGCTTAGCACCAGGACCGATCCACGAGCAGTACTTC; cdr3_aa: CASSLAPGPIHEQYF